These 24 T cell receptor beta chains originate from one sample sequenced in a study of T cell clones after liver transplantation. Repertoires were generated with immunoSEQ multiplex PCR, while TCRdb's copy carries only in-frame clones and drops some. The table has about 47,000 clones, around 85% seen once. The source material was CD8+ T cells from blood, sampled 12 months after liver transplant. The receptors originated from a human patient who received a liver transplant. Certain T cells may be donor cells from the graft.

The CDR3 loop is CASSLGPGRDEQYF. The CDR3 DNA follows: TGTGCCAGCAGCTTAGGCCCTGGACGGGACGAGCAGTACTTC. The genes are TRBV7-9 and TRBJ2-7; D unclear. The CDR3 is made up of 14 amino acids. V gave up 1 base and J gave up 5 bases, with 12 bases separating them. CDR1 SEHNR and CDR2 FQNEAQ come from the germline V gene (reference sequence).

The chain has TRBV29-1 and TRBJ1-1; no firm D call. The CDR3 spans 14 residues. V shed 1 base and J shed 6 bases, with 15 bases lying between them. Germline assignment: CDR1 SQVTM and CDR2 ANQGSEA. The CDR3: CSVEATWSAAEAFF. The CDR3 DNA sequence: TGCAGCGTTGAAGCGACATGGTCGGCTGCTGAAGCTTTCTTT.

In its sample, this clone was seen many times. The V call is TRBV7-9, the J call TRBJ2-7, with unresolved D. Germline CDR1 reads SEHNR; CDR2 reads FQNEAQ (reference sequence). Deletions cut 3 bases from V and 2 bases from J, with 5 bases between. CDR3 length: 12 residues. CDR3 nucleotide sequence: TGTGCCAGCAGCTTTTTGACCTACGAGCAGTACTTC. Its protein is CASSFLTYEQYF. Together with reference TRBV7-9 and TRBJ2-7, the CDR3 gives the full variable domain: DTGVSQNPRHKITKRGQNVTFRCDPISEHNRLYWYRQTLGQGPEFLTYFQNEAQLEKSRLLSDRFSAERPKGSFSTLEIQRTEQGDSAMYLCASSFLTYEQYFGPGTRLTVT.

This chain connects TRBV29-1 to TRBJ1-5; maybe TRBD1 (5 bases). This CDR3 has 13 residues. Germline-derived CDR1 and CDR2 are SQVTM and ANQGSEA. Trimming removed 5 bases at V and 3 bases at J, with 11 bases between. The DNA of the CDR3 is TGCAGCGTTCATGCAGGGTACAATCAGCCCCAGCATTTT. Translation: CSVHAGYNQPQHF.

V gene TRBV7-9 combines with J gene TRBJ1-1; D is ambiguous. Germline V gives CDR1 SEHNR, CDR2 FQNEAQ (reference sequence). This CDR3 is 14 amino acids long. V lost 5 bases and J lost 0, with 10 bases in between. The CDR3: CASSPAGLNTEAFF. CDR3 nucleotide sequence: TGTGCCAGCAGCCCGGCGGGCCTGAACACTGAAGCTTTCTTT. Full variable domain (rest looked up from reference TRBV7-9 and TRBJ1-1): DTGVSQNPRHKITKRGQNVTFRCDPISEHNRLYWYRQTLGQGPEFLTYFQNEAQLEKSRLLSDRFSAERPKGSFSTLEIQRTEQGDSAMYLCASSPAGLNTEAFFGQGTRLTVV.

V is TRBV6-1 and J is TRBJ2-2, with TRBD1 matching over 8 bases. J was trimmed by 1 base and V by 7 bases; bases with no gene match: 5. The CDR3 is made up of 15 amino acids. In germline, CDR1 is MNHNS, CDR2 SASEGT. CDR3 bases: TGTGCCAGCACCTCTGGGACAGGGAACACCGGGGAGCTGTTTTTT. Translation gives CASTSGTGNTGELFF.

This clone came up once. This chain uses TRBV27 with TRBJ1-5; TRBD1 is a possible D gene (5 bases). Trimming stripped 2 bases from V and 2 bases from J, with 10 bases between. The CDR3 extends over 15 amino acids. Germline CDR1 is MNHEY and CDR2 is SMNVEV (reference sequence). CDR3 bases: TGTGCCAGCAGTTTACAGGGCAGGGGCAATCAGCCCCAGCATTTT. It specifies CASSLQGRGNQPQHF.

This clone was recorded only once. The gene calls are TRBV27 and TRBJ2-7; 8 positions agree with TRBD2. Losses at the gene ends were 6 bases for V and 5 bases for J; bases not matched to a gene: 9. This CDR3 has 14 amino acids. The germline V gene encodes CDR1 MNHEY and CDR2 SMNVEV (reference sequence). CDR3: CASRSAGGYDEQYF. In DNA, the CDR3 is TGTGCCAGCAGATCGGCGGGAGGATACGACGAGCAGTACTTC.

The CDR3: CASSASSPHVTDTQYF. The DNA of the CDR3 is TGTGCCAGCAGCGCCAGCAGCCCACATGTCACAGATACGCAGTATTTT. This sequence joins TRBV9 and TRBJ2-3; D is uncertain. CDR1 is SGDLS and CDR2 is YYNGEE in the germline V gene. The CDR3 is 16 amino acids. Trimming removed 3 bases at V and 2 bases at J, with 16 bases between.

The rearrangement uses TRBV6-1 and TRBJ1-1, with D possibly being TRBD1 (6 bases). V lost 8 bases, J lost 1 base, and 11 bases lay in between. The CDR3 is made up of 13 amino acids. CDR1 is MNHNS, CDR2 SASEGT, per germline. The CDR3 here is CASAWGQNTEAFF. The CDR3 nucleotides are TGTGCCAGCGCCTGGGGGCAGAACACTGAAGCTTTCTTT.

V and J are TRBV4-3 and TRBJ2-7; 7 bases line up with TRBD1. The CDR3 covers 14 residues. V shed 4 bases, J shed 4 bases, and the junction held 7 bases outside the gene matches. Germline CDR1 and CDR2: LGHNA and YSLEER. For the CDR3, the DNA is TGCGCCAGCAGCCCGCGCGAGGGGGCATACGAGCAGTACTTC. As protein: CASSPREGAYEQYF.

CDR3 residues: CASRITGGANIQYF. As DNA, the CDR3 is TGTGCCAGCAGGATAACAGGGGGGGCGAACATTCAGTACTTC. The chain joins TRBV6-1 to TRBJ2-4, with a weak D call TRBD1 (8 bases). V was trimmed by 6 bases and J by 7 bases, leaving 16 bases between them. The CDR3 consists of 14 residues. The germline V gene has CDR1 MNHNS and CDR2 SASEGT.

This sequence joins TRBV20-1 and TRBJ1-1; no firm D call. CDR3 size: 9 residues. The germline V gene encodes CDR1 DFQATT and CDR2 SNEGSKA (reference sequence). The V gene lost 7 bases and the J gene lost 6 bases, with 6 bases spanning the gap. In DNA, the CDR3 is TGCAGTGAGAAGGCTGAAGCTTTCTTT. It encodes CSEKAEAFF.

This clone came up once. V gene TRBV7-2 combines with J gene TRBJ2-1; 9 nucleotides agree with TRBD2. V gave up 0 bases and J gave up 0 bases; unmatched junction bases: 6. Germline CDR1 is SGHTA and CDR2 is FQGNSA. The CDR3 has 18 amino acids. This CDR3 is CASSLAVWGLASYNEQFF. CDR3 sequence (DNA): TGTGCCAGCAGCTTAGCTGTTTGGGGACTAGCCTCCTACAATGAGCAGTTCTTC.

The CDR3 DNA follows: TGCGCCAGCAGCCCGCAGGAGAGAGCCAAAAACATTCAGTACTTC. Amino acid sequence: CASSPQERAKNIQYF. The V and J genes are TRBV5-1 and TRBJ2-4; no reliable D call. Germline CDR1 and CDR2: SGHRS and YFSETQ. The CDR3 contains 15 residues. Deletions cut 4 bases from V and 0 bases from J, with 11 bases between.

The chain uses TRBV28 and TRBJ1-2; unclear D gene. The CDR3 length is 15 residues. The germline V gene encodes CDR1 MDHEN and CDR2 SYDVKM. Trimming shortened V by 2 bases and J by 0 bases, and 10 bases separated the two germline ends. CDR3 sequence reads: CASSLGVAANYGYTF. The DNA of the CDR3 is TGTGCCAGCAGTTTAGGTGTGGCAGCTAACTATGGCTACACCTTC.

CDR3 in amino acids: CASSYTPGLGETDTQYF. CDR3 DNA: TGTGCCAGCAGTTACACACCGGGACTAGGGGAGACAGATACGCAGTATTTT. The chain couples TRBV27 to TRBJ2-3; 8 nucleotides agree with TRBD2. Per the germline V gene, CDR1 is MNHEY and CDR2 is SMNVEV (reference sequence). The CDR3 has 17 residues. Unmatched junction bases numbered 12, after V lost 4 bases and J lost 3 bases.

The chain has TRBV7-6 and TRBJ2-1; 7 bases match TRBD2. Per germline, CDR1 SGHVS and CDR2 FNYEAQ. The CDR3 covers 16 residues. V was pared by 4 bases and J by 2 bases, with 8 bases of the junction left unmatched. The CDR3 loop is CASSSGPAGAYNEQFF. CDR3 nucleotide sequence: TGTGCCAGCAGCTCAGGCCCCGCGGGAGCCTACAATGAGCAGTTCTTC.

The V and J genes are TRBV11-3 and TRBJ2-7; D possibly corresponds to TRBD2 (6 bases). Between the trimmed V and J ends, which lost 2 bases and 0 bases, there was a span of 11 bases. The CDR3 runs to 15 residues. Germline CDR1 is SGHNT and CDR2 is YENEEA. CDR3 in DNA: TGTGCCAGCAGCTTATCGGCGGGAAGCTCCTACGAGCAGTACTTC. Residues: CASSLSAGSSYEQYF.

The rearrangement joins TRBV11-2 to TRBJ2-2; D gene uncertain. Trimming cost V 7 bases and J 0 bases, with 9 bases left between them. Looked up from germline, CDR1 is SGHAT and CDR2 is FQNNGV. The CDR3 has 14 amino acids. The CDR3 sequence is CASTMDPNTGELFF. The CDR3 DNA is TGTGCCAGCACCATGGACCCGAACACCGGGGAGCTGTTTTTT.

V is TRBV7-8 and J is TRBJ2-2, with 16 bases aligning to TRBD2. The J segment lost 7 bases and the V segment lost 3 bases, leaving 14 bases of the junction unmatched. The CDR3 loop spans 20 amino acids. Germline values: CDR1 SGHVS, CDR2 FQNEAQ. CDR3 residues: CASSLVGLAGGPGMNGELFF. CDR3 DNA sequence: TGTGCCAGCAGCTTGGTGGGACTAGCGGGAGGGCCCGGGATGAACGGGGAGCTGTTTTTT.

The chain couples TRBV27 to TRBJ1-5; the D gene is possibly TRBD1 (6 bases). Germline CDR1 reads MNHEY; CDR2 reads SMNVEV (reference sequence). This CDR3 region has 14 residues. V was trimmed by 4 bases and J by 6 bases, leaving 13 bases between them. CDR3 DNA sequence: TGTGCCAGCAGTTCAGACAGGTCGGGTCAGCCCCAGCATTTT. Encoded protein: CASSSDRSGQPQHF.

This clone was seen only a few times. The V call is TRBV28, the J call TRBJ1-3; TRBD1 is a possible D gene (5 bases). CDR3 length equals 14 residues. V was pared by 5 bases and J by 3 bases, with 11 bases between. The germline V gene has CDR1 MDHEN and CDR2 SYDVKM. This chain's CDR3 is CASSPRQSGNTIYF. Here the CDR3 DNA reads TGTGCCAGCAGTCCACGACAGAGTGGAAACACCATATATTTT. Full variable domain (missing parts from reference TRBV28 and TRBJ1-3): DVKVTQSSRYLVKRTGEKVFLECVQDMDHENMFWYRQDPGLGLRLIYFSYDVKMKEKGDIPEGYSVSREKKERFSLILESASTNQTSMYLCASSPRQSGNTIYFGEGSWLTVV.

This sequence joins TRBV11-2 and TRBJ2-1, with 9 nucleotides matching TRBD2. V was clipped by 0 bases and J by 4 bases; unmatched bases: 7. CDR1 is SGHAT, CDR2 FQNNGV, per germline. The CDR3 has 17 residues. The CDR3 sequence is CASSLELAGYPYNEQFF. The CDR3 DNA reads TGTGCCAGCAGCTTAGAGCTAGCGGGGTATCCTTACAATGAGCAGTTCTTC.